Presented here are 28 T cell receptor beta chains from one specimen sequenced in a study of response to subunit inactivated influenza vaccine. A single record per CDR3 protein comes from TCRdb applying MiXCR to the RT-PCR reads. The sample holds around 480,000 distinct CDR3 sequences; 16% are singletons and the top ten take less than 4%. The sample here was CD4+ T cells sorted from PBMCs, taken roughly 24 months after vaccination. These receptors all come from a man between 50 and 69 years old who received an inactivated influenza vaccine.

This clonotype appeared a few times. CDR3 amino acids: CASSLGFGQEYEQYF. The CDR3 DNA sequence: TGCGCCAGCAGCTTGGGGTTCGGGCAGGAATACGAGCAGTACTTC. The genes are TRBV5-1 and TRBJ2-7; D unclear. The CDR3 is 15 residues long. V lost 0 bases, J lost 4 bases, and 14 bases lay in between. CDR1 and CDR2 (germline): SGHRS, YFSETQ.

This chain links TRBV20-1 with TRBJ2-2; weak D call: TRBD2 (5 bases). V shed 3 bases and J shed 2 bases, with 10 bases lying between them. The CDR3 sequence is 14 residues long. Germline CDR1 DFQATT, CDR2 SNEGSKA (reference sequence). In DNA form, the CDR3 reads TGCAGTGCTAGTAGCAGCGGTAACACCGGGGAGCTGTTTTTT. It is translated as CSASSSGNTGELFF.

The chain is built from TRBV18 and TRBJ2-5; 7 bases line up with TRBD2. CDR3 length: 16 residues. The germline gives CDR1 KGHSH, CDR2 LQKENI. Trimming removed 2 bases from V and 0 bases from J; junction bases left unmatched: 6. The CDR3 loop is CASSPSTSANQETQYF. The CDR3 DNA sequence: TGTGCCAGCTCACCAAGTACTAGCGCCAACCAAGAGACCCAGTACTTC.

A few counts support this clonotype. The rearrangement joins TRBV20-1 to TRBJ2-5; 7 bases are shared with TRBD2. Trimming took 5 bases from V and 4 from J; bases not matched to a gene: 4. Per germline, CDR1 DFQATT and CDR2 SNEGSKA (reference sequence). The CDR3 runs 12 residues. This chain's CDR3 is CSAQRGGETQYF. CDR3 nucleotide sequence: TGCAGTGCTCAGCGGGGTGGAGAGACCCAGTACTTC.

The chain combines TRBV7-2 with TRBJ2-7; D not resolved. The CDR3 is made up of 15 amino acids. V lost 5 bases and J lost 2, with 16 bases in between. CDR1 and CDR2 from the germline V gene are SGHTA and FQGNSA. The CDR3 here is CASSPKVDFAYEQYF. CDR3 nucleotides: TGTGCCAGCAGCCCAAAGGTAGACTTCGCCTACGAGCAGTACTTC.

This clonotype was seen a handful of times. The chain recombines TRBV20-1 with TRBJ2-7; 10 bases map to TRBD2. V was clipped by 6 bases and J by 1 base; unmatched bases: 6. Germline assignment: CDR1 DFQATT and CDR2 SNEGSKA (reference sequence). The CDR3 loop spans 14 amino acids. CDR3 sequence reads: CSASSGSQSYEQYF. DNA of the CDR3: TGCAGTGCCTCTAGCGGGAGTCAATCCTACGAGCAGTACTTC.

This clonotype was counted only a few times. The rearrangement links TRBV4-1 to TRBJ1-2, with unresolved D. Germline CDR1 MGHRA, CDR2 YSYEKL. The CDR3 length is 14 residues. V lost 0 bases and J lost 1, with 6 bases in between. As DNA, the CDR3 is TGCGCCAGCAGCCAAGATCACAGTAACTATGGCTACACCTTC. As protein: CASSQDHSNYGYTF.

The table lists this clonotype with a few counts. V is TRBV5-1 and J is TRBJ2-5, with 9 bases matching TRBD1. The CDR3 has 14 amino acids. Per germline, CDR1 SGHRS and CDR2 YFSETQ. J lost 2 bases, V lost 4 bases, and 3 bases had no gene match. CDR3 in amino acids: CASSEGQGQETQYF. As DNA, the CDR3 is TGCGCCAGCAGCGAAGGACAGGGGCAAGAGACCCAGTACTTC.

The chain uses TRBV4-2 and TRBJ2-1; 7 bases align to TRBD2. Germline-derived CDR1 and CDR2 are LGHNA and YNFKEQ. The CDR3 totals 17 residues. J was trimmed by 4 bases and V by 4 bases; bases with no gene match: 13. The CDR3 DNA follows: TGTGCCAGCAGCCCTACCCTAATGAGCGGGGTTTACAATGAGCAGTTCTTC. As protein: CASSPTLMSGVYNEQFF.

J is TRBJ1-5 and V is TRBV6-2 or TRBV6-3; the D is unclear. The ends were cut back, 7 bases at V and 1 base at J, with 8 bases in the middle. The CDR3 consists of 13 residues. The V gene's germline CDR1 is MNHEY and CDR2 SVGEGT. As DNA, the CDR3 is TGTGCCAGCAACAAGGGAAGCAATCAGCCCCAGCATTTT. Its protein product is CASNKGSNQPQHF.

Many counts were recorded for this clonotype. V is TRBV2 and J is TRBJ2-1; 12 bases match TRBD2. CDR1 SNHLY and CDR2 FYNNEI come from the germline V gene. There are 16 residues in the CDR3. The ends lost 5 bases at V and 7 bases at J; junction bases unmatched: 9. The CDR3 here is CASSRTSGMATNEQFF. CDR3 bases: TGTGCCAGCAGTCGGACTAGCGGGATGGCGACGAATGAGCAGTTCTTC.

The chain combines TRBV5-1 with TRBJ2-1; D is ambiguous. Germline CDR1 reads SGHRS; CDR2 reads YFSETQ. Trimming pared 4 bases from V and 5 bases from J, leaving 10 bases between. The CDR3 contains 13 residues. Written as DNA, the CDR3 is TGCGCCAGCAGCCCGGACGGAGACAATGAGCAGTTCTTC. Translation gives CASSPDGDNEQFF.

The sample holds a few counts of this clonotype. The V call is TRBV12-3 or TRBV12-4, the J call TRBJ1-1; TRBD1 matches at 8 bases. With V trimmed by 3 bases and J by 4 bases, 4 bases remained unmatched. The CDR3 runs 14 residues. CDR3: CASSFGRGRTEAFF. The CDR3, as DNA: TGTGCCAGCAGTTTTGGCAGGGGGCGCACTGAAGCTTTCTTT.

In its sample, this clonotype was seen a few times. The chain combines TRBV20-1 with TRBJ2-1; 8 bases map to TRBD2. This CDR3 has 11 amino acids. CDR1 is DFQATT and CDR2 is SNEGSKA in the germline V gene (reference sequence). The CDR3 nucleotides read TGCGACTGGACTAGCTTCAATGAGCAGTTCTTC. This translates into CDWTSFNEQFF.

The chain is built from TRBV4-1 and TRBJ2-7; D not resolved. The CDR3 runs 17 residues. The germline gives CDR1 MGHRA, CDR2 YSYEKL. V was shortened by 4 bases and J by 2 bases, with 21 bases between the two germline ends. In DNA form, the CDR3 reads TGCGCCAGCAGCCTTGTGGTGGCGCCGTACTTTACCTACGAGCAGTACTTC. The encoded protein is CASSLVVAPYFTYEQYF.

The chain joins TRBV11-3 to TRBJ2-7; TRBD2 matches 9 bases. After removal of 5 bases from V and 3 bases from J, the junction contained 14 bases not matched to a gene. Germline values: CDR1 SGHNT, CDR2 YENEEA. This CDR3 contains 17 residues. The CDR3 protein is CASSPPGWREGLYEQYF. The CDR3 DNA reads as TGTGCCAGCAGCCCGCCGGGGTGGCGGGAGGGCCTCTACGAGCAGTACTTC.

This sequence joins TRBV29-1 and TRBJ2-7; D uncertain. The CDR3 is made up of 10 amino acids. Trimming left V 4 bases short and J 9 bases short, with 10 bases between. In germline, CDR1 is SQVTM, CDR2 ANQGSEA. In DNA form, the CDR3 reads TGCAGCGTTGGACTCACCCCGCAGTACTTC. This translates into CSVGLTPQYF.

The gene calls are TRBV7-2 and TRBJ2-1, with 10 bases fitting TRBD2. The CDR3 has 15 amino acids. Germline trimming cut 2 bases from V and 7 bases from J; bases unmatched to any gene: 5. CDR1 is SGHTA, CDR2 FQGNSA, per germline. CDR3 amino acids: CASSLLAGGWNEQFF. The CDR3 DNA reads as TGTGCCAGCAGCTTATTAGCGGGAGGATGGAATGAGCAGTTCTTC.

This clonotype was found a few times. This chain connects TRBV2 to TRBJ1-1, with D possibly TRBD1 on 5 matching bases. Trimming took off 5 bases at V and 4 bases at J, with 11 bases between the two ends. Germline CDR1 reads SNHLY; CDR2 reads FYNNEI. The CDR3 is made up of 13 amino acids. The CDR3 coding sequence is TGTGCCAGCAGTCGGCAGGGAGTCACTGAAGCTTTCTTT. Translation gives CASSRQGVTEAFF.

This clonotype has at least ten counts. The chain is built from TRBV5-4 and TRBJ2-1, with 10 bases that match TRBD2. Germline V gene data show CDR1 as SGHNT and CDR2 as YYREEE (reference sequence). The CDR3 totals 15 residues. The V segment lost 5 bases and the J segment 3 bases; nucleotides outside the gene matches: 5. The chain's CDR3 is CASSRGTSVYNEQFF. The CDR3 DNA is TGTGCCAGCAGTCGGGGGACTAGCGTCTACAATGAGCAGTTCTTC.

The V and J genes are TRBV29-1 and TRBJ2-5, with 7 bases identical to TRBD2. The CDR3 consists of 11 residues. Per germline, CDR1 SQVTM and CDR2 ANQGSEA. The chain's CDR3 is CSSGGDGTQYF. CDR3 nucleotides: TGCAGTAGTGGGGGGGATGGGACCCAGTACTTC.

The chain carries TRBV4-3 and TRBJ1-4, with D perhaps TRBD1 (5 bases). Germline CDR1 and CDR2: LGHNA and YSLEER. CDR3 length: 16 amino acids. Trimming removed 2 bases from V and 7 bases from J, with 17 bases in between. In DNA, the CDR3 is TGCGCCAGCAGCCAAACCCTCCGGGGCGATACTGAAAAACTGTTTTTT. This gives the protein CASSQTLRGDTEKLFF.

This clonotype has just a few counts. V and J are TRBV6-5 and TRBJ1-1; D call uncertain. Germline V gene data show CDR1 as MNHEY and CDR2 as SVGAGI. CDR3 size: 15 residues. V lost 3 bases and J 0 bases, leaving 11 bases between the germline ends. In DNA, the CDR3 is TGTGCCAGCAGTTATCAGCGAACCATGAACACTGAAGCTTTCTTT. Translation gives CASSYQRTMNTEAFF.

This chain uses TRBV20-1 with TRBJ1-2; tentative D call: TRBD1 (5 bases). The CDR3 is 14 amino acids. CDR1 is DFQATT, CDR2 SNEGSKA, per germline (reference sequence). Trimming shortened V by 0 bases and J by 5 bases, and 13 bases separated the two germline ends. CDR3 sequence: CSARDDGTGYGYTF. DNA for the CDR3: TGCAGTGCTAGAGATGACGGGACCGGGTATGGCTACACCTTC.

This clonotype was found many times. The chain links TRBV14 to TRBJ2-3; 7 bases line up with TRBD1. The CDR3 covers 14 residues. J was trimmed by 6 bases and V by 4 bases; bases with no gene match: 7. In germline, CDR1 is SGHDN, CDR2 FVKESK. CDR3 sequence reads: CASSPHTGADTQYF. For the CDR3, the DNA is TGTGCCAGCAGCCCCCACACAGGGGCTGATACGCAGTATTTT.

This sequence joins TRBV28 and TRBJ1-5, with 7 bases that match TRBD1. Losses at the gene ends were 6 bases for V and 1 base for J; bases not matched to a gene: 9. Germline V gene lookup returns CDR1 MDHEN and CDR2 SYDVKM. The CDR3 extends over 16 amino acids. The CDR3: CASRDQDRISNQPQHF. The CDR3 nucleotides read TGTGCCAGCAGAGACCAGGACAGGATAAGCAATCAGCCCCAGCATTTT.

This clonotype was recorded many times. This rearrangement joins TRBV5-1 to TRBJ2-7; D gene uncertain. The CDR3 runs 13 residues. Looked up from germline, CDR1 is SGHRS and CDR2 is YFSETQ. V lost 0 bases to trimming and J lost 2 bases, with 6 bases between them. The CDR3 spells CASSLESAYEQYF. The CDR3, as DNA: TGCGCCAGCAGCTTGGAATCAGCCTACGAGCAGTACTTC.

The chain employs TRBV7-8 and TRBJ1-2; 7 bases are a match to TRBD1. V dropped 4 bases and J dropped 4; count of bases not matched to a gene: 15. The CDR3 runs 17 residues. The germline gives CDR1 SGHVS, CDR2 FQNEAQ. CDR3 protein: CASSSRVGGGVAYGYTF. CDR3 nucleotides: TGTGCCAGCAGCTCCCGGGTGGGAGGGGGCGTTGCCTATGGCTACACCTTC.